Described below is a single T cell receptor beta chain sequence and its context. These data originate in a study of PD-1 blockade in classical Hodgkin lymphoma. Each and every patient relapsed after autologous stem cell transplantation, and patients got differing brentuximab vedotin exposure. Sequencing was performed with immunoSEQ multiplex PCR; in TCRdb, only in-frame clones are kept and a portion is missing. The table lists 15,000 to 20,000 clones, under 85% of them singletons, with 3.5% to 5% in the top ten. The sequence was obtained from a human donor with classical Hodgkin lymphoma. This specimen was peripheral blood mononuclear cells (PBMCs), taken at baseline.

CDR3 in DNA: TGTGCCAGCTCTCAACAGCTTGGCACAGATACGCAGTATTTT. The encoded protein is CASSQQLGTDTQYF. V is TRBV18 and J is TRBJ2-3; D unclear. The V and J ends lost 6 bases and 1 base respectively, with 11 bases between them. The CDR3 spans 14 residues. The V gene's germline CDR1 is KGHSH and CDR2 LQKENI.